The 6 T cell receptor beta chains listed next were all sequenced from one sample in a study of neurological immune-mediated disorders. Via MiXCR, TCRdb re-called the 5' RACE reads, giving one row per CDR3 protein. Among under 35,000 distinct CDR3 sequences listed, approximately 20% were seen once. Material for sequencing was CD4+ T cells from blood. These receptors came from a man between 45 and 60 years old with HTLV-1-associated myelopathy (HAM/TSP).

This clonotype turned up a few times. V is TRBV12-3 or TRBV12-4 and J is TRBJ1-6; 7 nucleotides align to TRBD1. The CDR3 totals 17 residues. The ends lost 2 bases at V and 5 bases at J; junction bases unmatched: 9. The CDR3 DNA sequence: TGTGCCAGCAGTTTACTCTCCGGGACAGAGCATAATTCACCCCTCCACTTT. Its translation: CASSLLSGTEHNSPLHF.

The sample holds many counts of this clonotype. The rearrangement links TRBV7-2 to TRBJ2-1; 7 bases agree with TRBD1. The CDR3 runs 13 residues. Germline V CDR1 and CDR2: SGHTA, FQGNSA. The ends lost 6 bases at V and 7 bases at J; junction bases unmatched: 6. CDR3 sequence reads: CASRSPQGNEQFF. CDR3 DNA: TGTGCCAGCAGGTCGCCACAGGGGAATGAGCAGTTCTTC.

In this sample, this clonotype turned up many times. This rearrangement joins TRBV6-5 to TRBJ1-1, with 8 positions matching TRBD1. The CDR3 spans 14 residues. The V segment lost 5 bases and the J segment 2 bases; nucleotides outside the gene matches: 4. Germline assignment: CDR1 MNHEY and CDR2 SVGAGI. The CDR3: CASSRPGGNTEAFF. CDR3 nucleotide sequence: TGTGCCAGCAGTAGGCCAGGGGGCAACACTGAAGCTTTCTTT.

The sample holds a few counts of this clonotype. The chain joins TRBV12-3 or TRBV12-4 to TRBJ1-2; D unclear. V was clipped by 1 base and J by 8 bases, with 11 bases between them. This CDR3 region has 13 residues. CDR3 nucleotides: TGTGCCAGCAGTTTAGTCGGGCAGGAAGGCTACACCTTC. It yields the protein CASSLVGQEGYTF.

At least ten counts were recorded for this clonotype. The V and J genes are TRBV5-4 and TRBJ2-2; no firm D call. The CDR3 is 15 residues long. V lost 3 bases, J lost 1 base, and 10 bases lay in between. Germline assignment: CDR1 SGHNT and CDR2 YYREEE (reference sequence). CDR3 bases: TGTGCCAGCAGCTCGTCAGGAGTGAACACCGGGGAGCTGTTTTTT. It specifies CASSSSGVNTGELFF. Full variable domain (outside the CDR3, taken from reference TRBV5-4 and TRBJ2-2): ETGVTQSPTHLIKTRGQQVTLRCSSQSGHNTVSWYQQALGQGPQFIFQYYREEENGRGNFPPRFSGLQFPNYSSELNVNALELDDSALYLCASSSSGVNTGELFFGEGSRLTVL.

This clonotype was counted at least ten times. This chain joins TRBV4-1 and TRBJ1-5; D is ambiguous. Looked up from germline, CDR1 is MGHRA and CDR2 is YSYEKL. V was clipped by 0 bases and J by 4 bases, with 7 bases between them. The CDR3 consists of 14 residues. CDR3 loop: CASSQDHGNQPQHF. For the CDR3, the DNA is TGCGCCAGCAGCCAAGATCATGGGAATCAGCCCCAGCATTTT.